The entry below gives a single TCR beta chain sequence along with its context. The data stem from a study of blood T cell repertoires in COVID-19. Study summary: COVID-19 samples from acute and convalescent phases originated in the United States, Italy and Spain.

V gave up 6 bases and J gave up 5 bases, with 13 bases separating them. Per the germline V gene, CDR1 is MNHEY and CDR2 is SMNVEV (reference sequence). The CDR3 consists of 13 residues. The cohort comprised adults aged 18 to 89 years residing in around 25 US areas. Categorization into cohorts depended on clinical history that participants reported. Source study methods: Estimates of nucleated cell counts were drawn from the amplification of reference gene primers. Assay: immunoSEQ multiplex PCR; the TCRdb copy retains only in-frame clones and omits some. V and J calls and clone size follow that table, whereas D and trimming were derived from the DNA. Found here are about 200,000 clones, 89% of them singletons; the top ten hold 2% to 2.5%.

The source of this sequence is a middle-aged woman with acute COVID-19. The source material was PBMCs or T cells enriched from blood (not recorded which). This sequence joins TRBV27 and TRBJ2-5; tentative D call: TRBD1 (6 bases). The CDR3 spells CASRRGGMETQYF. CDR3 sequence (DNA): TGTGCCAGCAGAAGAGGGGGAATGGAGACCCAGTACTTC.